Included here is one T cell receptor (beta chain) sequence, with context. These data come from a study of blood T cell repertoires in COVID-19. Study-wide context: The analysed material was cDNA or gDNA that came from T cells, B-cell-depleted T cells, or PBMCs.

From germline, CDR1 is SGHTS and CDR2 YDEGEE. V lost 2 bases and J lost 1, with 12 bases in between. This CDR3 has 15 residues. Some clones are missing from TCRdb's copy, which holds only in-frame ones; the method was immunoSEQ multiplex PCR. The data hold about 140,000 clones, with 76% observed a single time. The chain combines TRBV5-8 with TRBJ1-1; possibly TRBD1 for D (6 bases). The specimen sequenced was peripheral blood. The source is a woman of 80 years or more with active or convalescent COVID-19. This CDR3 reads CASSLPGHANTEAFF. The CDR3 bases are TGTGCCAGCAGCTTACCGGGACACGCGAACACTGAAGCTTTCTTT.